Listed below are T cell receptor beta chains from one sample, sequenced in a study of cytomegalovirus exposure and HLA in healthy donors. Sequencing used immunoSEQ multiplex PCR; TCRdb keeps in-frame clones, though not all of them. Found here are some 150,000 clones, approximately 80% of them singletons; the top ten hold 8% to 10%. Specimen: PBMCs. The receptors were gathered from a man aged 18-30 years in good health and CMV-seropositive. Each CDR3 is given with its conserved first and last residue. A D gene is named only where the DNA matches it firmly. Expanded clones get a size class; other rows say once, few or many, or leave the size out.

v_gene	d_gene	j_gene	abundance	CDR3aa	CDR3nt
TRBV9	-	TRBJ2-2	few	CASSVNSGADTGELFF	TGTGCCAGCAGCGTGAACTCAGGGGCGGACACCGGGGAGCTGTTTTTT
TRBV18	-	TRBJ1-1	-	CASSPSVNTEAFF	TGTGCCAGCTCACCGTCAGTGAACACTGAAGCTTTCTTT
TRBV30	-	TRBJ2-6	-	CAWTTFSGANVLTF	TGTGCCTGGACGACTTTCTCTGGGGCCAACGTCCTGACTTTC
TRBV27	-	TRBJ1-1	-	CASSHTRGGNTEAFF	TGTGCCAGCAGTCATACCCGGGGAGGGAACACTGAAGCTTTCTTT
TRBV5-5	-	TRBJ2-7	-	CASSLGPDSKPYEQYF	TGTGCCAGCAGCTTGGGACCGGACAGCAAGCCCTACGAGCAGTACTTC
TRBV4-2	-	TRBJ1-1	-	CASSREPGGETEAFF	TGTGCCAGCAGCCGAGAACCGGGAGGGGAGACTGAAGCTTTCTTT
TRBV30	-	TRBJ1-1	-	CASTAGVNTEAFF	TGTGCCTCCACAGCAGGGGTCAACACTGAAGCTTTCTTT
TRBV4-1	-	TRBJ2-1	-	CASSQMFGNIYNEQFF	TGCGCCAGCAGCCAAATGTTCGGGAATATCTACAATGAGCAGTTCTTC
TRBV11-3	TRBD2	TRBJ2-7	-	CASSFSHGTSGYEQYF	TGTGCCAGCAGCTTCTCACACGGGACTAGCGGCTACGAGCAGTACTTC
TRBV9	-	TRBJ2-2	-	CASSVARGRNTGELFF	TGTGCCAGCAGCGTAGCAAGGGGTCGGAACACCGGGGAGCTGTTTTTT
TRBV4-3	-	TRBJ1-1	-	CASILSYTGNTEAFF	TGCGCCAGCATCCTGAGTTACACGGGGAACACTGAAGCTTTCTTT
TRBV5-1	-	TRBJ2-1	-	CASSDHIQLGNEQFF	TGCGCCAGCAGCGATCATATACAGTTAGGAAATGAGCAGTTCTTC
TRBV19	TRBD2	TRBJ2-1	-	CASSPWRSGTSGGYNEQFF	TGTGCCAGTAGCCCCTGGAGGTCAGGGACTAGCGGGGGGTACAATGAGCAGTTCTTC
TRBV30	TRBD1	TRBJ2-1	-	CAWSADRDNEQFF	TGTGCCTGGAGCGCGGACAGGGACAATGAGCAGTTCTTC
TRBV6-6	TRBD1	TRBJ1-1	-	CASRRTGAKEAFF	TGTGCCAGCAGACGTACAGGGGCGAAGGAAGCTTTCTTT
TRBV11-2	-	TRBJ1-1	-	CASSLSGAVEAFF	TGTGCCAGCAGCTTATCAGGGGCCGTGGAAGCTTTCTTT
TRBV19	TRBD1	TRBJ1-4	-	CATTGTGEKLFF	TGTGCCACCACTGGGACAGGCGAAAAACTGTTTTTT
TRBV7-2	-	TRBJ1-2	once	CASSPDRVYGYTF	TGTGCCAGCAGCCCCGACAGAGTCTATGGCTACACCTTC
TRBV6-1	-	TRBJ1-2	-	CASSDPYYGYTF	TGTGCCAGCAGTGACCCTTACTATGGCTACACCTTC
TRBV19	-	TRBJ2-2	-	CASSTTTAGGRLFF	TGTGCCAGTAGTACGACGACAGCAGGGGGGAGGCTGTTTTTT